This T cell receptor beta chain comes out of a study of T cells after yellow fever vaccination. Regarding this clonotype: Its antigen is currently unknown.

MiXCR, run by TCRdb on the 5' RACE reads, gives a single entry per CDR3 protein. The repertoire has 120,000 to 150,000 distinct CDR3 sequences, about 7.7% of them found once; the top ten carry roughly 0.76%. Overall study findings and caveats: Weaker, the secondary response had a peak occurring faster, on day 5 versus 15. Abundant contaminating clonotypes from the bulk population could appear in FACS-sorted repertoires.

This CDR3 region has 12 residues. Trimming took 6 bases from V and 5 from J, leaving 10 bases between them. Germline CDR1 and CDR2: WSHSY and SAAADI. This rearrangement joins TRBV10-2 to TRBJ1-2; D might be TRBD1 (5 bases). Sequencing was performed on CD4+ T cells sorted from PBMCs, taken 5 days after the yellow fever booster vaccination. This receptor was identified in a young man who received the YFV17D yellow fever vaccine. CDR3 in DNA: TGCGCCAGCAGCCCGCAGGGATATGGCTACACCTTC. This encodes CASSPQGYGYTF.